This T cell receptor (beta chain) comes out of a study of human T cells and chemical hapten exposure (dated by TCRdb to the early 2020s). For the study in its entirety: For sensitization, 2% DPC in acetone was applied to an approximately 2 cm by approximately 2 cm area of upper inner arm skin. Throughout the approximately 25-week study period, patients were also given weekly therapeutic DPC doses on the scalp. Patch testing on the upper back used Finn chambers containing 0.01% DPC, with scoring done after 6 days according to International Contact Dermatitis Research Group standards. Most of the patients in the cohort were female, and the cohort covered alopecia areata with under or over 50% scalp involvement, alopecia totalis and alopecia universalis. Libraries were combined into a pool for sequencing, and differences in TCR yield between samples came mainly from small differences in library volumes within the pool. Peripheral blood TCR repertoire changes were tracked in vivo in alopecia patients during primary and secondary sensitization to the hapten diphenylcyclopropenone (DPC). Blood samples were taken from patients before sensitization (week 0) and at 2, 6 and about 24 weeks after DPC sensitization. Around 29 alopecia patients provided blood for TCR sequencing at one to four time points (pre-sensitization, 2, 6 and 24 weeks). General study outcomes and caveats: Significantly more large CDR3 similarity clusters were formed by expanded TCRs than by pre-sensitization or healthy control sets, consistent with antigen-driven responses. After repeated subsampling, the strength of the expansion versus patch-test correlation and the threshold at which it became significant changed. Because all patients had alopecia, a presumed autoimmune disease, the immune response of the patients might differ from that of healthy individuals. DPC sensitization did not change how many TCRs were above 1 in 1000 frequency, and no evidence was found of alterations in global repertoire structure. Patch test score correlated positively with the number of PT1 expanded TCRs, reaching significance at thresholds 8, 16 and 32 but not at 4.

Libraries were constructed by RACE. Sequencing relied on a NextSeq 500. During library preparation, unique molecular identifiers were attached to individual cDNA molecules so that TCRs could be counted in a quantitative, reproducible way. Both TCR alpha and TCR beta chains were sequenced from each blood RNA sample. Per the original workflow: Samples had a median of about 90,000 TCRs, with a range from 23,224 to 690,600. The Decombinator software suite was used to annotate V, J and CDR3 in the TCR reads. To make PS versus PT1 abundance plots, every sample was subsampled to the same number of TCRs (28,000). TCRs were defined as expanded if absent before sensitization and observed at least eight times at the 2-week time point. TCRdb's own reprocessing of the public reads used fastp at Q25 and MiXCR and kept productive beta chains. Entries are consolidated by CDR3 protein sequence, retaining the most common genes and DNA. The authors' filters were not applied to this entry. Within this sample are about 40,000 distinct CDR3 sequences, with over 9.5% of them counted one time only. The ten largest account for roughly 6.2% of the sample.

The time point label of this sample denotes: pre-sensitization, week 0. The sample's treatment or condition label, in plain terms: therapeutic diphenylcyclopropenone sensitization with weekly scalp DPC. Blood at each patch-test visit was drawn before the patch test was applied. Eligible patients were aged 18 to 70, diagnosed with alopecia, deemed suitable for DPC therapy, and excluded if pregnant. Total RNA was extracted from unfractionated whole blood that had been collected in Tempus Blood RNA tubes. Note on this clonotype: Its antigen remains undetermined. Nothing much larger sits one base from this clone, and base qualities are not available.

The germline V gene (reference sequence) sets CDR1 to SGHAT and CDR2 to FQDESV. Counted from cysteine to phenylalanine, this CDR3 has 14 amino acids. Kept here is only the CDR3 DNA, which spans 42 bases and is read in frame from base 1. V was cut back by 5 bases and J by 7 bases, leaving a gap of 16 bases between them. The starting material was whole blood, obtained in connection with sensitization to the hapten diphenylcyclopropenone (DPC). This receptor was identified in a man younger than 40 with alopecia areata. Some clones in this sample may be carry-over from other donors' samples. The receptor chain draws on TRBV11-1 and TRBJ2-3; a weak D assignment points to TRBD2 (6 bases agree). The nucleotides read TGTGCCAGCAGCCCACACCCGGGGGACCATACGCAGTATTTT. This gives the protein CASSPHPGDHTQYF.